The text below deals with one T cell receptor beta chain. Authors' processing steps: Using reference gene primer amplification, nucleated cell counts were estimated. Some clones are missing from TCRdb's copy, which holds only in-frame ones; the method was immunoSEQ multiplex PCR. V, J and clone size derive from that table, while D and trimming were established from the DNA sequence. The sample consists of 150,000 to 200,000 clones, more than 75% of them appearing once. This entry comes from a study of blood T cell repertoires in COVID-19. This CDR3 contains 18 residues. Material for sequencing was peripheral blood. The TCR was taken from a woman of 80 years or more with COVID-19, enrolled during active disease. The chain employs TRBV21-1 and TRBJ1-3; the table names TRBD1, a call not compared with the DNA. TRBV21-1 is described as a pseudogene. CDR3 sequence reads: CASSKVGWDRNSGNTIYF. As DNA, the CDR3 is TGTGCCAGCAGCAAAGTGGGGTGGGACAGAAACTCTGGAAACACCATATATTTT.